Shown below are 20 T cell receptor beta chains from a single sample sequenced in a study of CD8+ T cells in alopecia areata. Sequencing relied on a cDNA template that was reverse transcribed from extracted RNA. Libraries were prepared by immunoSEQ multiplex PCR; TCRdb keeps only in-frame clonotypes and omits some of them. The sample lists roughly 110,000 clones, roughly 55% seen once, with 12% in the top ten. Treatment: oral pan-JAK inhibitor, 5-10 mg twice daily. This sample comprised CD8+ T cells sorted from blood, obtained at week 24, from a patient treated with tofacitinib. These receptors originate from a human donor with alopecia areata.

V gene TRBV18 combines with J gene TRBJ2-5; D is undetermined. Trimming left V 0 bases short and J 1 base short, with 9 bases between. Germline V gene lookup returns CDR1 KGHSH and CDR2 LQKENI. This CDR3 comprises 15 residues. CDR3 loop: CASSPPSAAQETQYF. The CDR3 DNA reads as TGTGCCAGCTCACCACCCTCGGCGGCCCAAGAGACCCAGTACTTC.

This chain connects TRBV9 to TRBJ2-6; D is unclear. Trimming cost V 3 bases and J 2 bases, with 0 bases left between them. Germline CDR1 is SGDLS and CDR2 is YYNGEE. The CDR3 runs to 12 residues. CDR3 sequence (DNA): TGTGCCAGCAGCGCTGGGGCCAACGTCCTGACTTTC. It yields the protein CASSAGANVLTF.

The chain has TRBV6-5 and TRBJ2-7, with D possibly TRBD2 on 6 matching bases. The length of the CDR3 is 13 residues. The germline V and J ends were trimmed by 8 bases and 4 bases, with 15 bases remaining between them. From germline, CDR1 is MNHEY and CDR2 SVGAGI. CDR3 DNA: TGTGCCAGCCGAATGGGACTCGAATACGAGCAGTACTTC. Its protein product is CASRMGLEYEQYF.

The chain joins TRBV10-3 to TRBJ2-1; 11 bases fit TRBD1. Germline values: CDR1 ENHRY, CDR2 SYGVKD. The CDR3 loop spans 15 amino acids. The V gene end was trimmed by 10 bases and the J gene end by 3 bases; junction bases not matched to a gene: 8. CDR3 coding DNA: TGTGCCACCCTAACCGGGACAGGGGGCTACAATGAGCAGTTCTTC. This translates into CATLTGTGGYNEQFF.

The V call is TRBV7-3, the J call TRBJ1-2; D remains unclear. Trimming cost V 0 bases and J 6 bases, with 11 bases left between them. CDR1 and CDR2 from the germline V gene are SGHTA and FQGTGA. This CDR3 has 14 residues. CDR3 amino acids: CASSLTSSRDGYTF. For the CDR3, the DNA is TGTGCCAGCAGCTTAACGTCCTCAAGGGATGGCTACACCTTC.

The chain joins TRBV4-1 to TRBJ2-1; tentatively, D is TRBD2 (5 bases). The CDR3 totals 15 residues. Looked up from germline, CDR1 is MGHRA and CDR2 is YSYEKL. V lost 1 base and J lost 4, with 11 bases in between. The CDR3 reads CASSQVGDQYNEQFF. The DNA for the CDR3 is TGCGCCAGCAGCCAAGTCGGGGATCAGTACAATGAGCAGTTCTTC.

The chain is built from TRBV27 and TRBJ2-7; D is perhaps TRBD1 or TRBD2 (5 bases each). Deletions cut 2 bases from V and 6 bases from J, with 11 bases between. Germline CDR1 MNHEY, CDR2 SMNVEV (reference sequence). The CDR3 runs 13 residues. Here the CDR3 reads CASSLEEGSEQYF. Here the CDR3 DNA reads TGTGCCAGCAGTTTAGAAGAGGGGTCCGAGCAGTACTTC.

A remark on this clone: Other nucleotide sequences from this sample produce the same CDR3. The CDR3 DNA follows: TGTGCCTGGAGTGTCGGGGGGACTGAAGCTTTCTTT. It specifies CAWSVGGTEAFF. The V and J genes are TRBV30 and TRBJ1-1; tentative D call: TRBD1 (5 bases). Germline V gene lookup returns CDR1 GTSNPN and CDR2 SVGIG (reference sequence). This CDR3 spans 12 amino acids. V lost 0 bases and J 5 bases, leaving 7 bases between the germline ends.

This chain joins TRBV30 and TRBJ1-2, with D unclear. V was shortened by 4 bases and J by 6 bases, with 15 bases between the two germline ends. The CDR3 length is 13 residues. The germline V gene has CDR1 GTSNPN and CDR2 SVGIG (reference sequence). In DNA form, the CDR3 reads TGTGCCTGGAACGGACCTGGGATCAATGGCTACACCTTC. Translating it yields CAWNGPGINGYTF. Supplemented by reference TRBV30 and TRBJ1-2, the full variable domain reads SQTIHQWPATLVQPVGSPLSLECTVEGTSNPNLYWYRQAAGRGLQLLFYSVGIGQISSEVPQNLSASRPQDRQFILSSKKLLLSDSGFYLCAWNGPGINGYTFGSGTRLTVV.

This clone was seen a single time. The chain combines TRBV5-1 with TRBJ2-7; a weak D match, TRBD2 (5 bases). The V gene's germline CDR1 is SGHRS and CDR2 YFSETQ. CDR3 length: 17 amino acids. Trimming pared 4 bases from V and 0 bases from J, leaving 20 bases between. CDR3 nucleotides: TGCGCCAGCAGCCCGAGGGATGACCATAACTTCTCCTACGAGCAGTACTTC. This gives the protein CASSPRDDHNFSYEQYF.

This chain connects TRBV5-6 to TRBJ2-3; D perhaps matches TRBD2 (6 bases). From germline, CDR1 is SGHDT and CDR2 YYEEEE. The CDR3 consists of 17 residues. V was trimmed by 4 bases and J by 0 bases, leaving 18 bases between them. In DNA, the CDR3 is TGTGCCAGCAGCGGAGGGGTGGGGACTCCTAGCACAGATACGCAGTATTTT. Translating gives CASSGGVGTPSTDTQYF.

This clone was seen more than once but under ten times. The CDR3 loop reads CAILTTGDSNQPQHF. The DNA of the CDR3 is TGCGCCATCCTTACAACAGGGGATAGTAATCAGCCCCAGCATTTT. The chain links TRBV23-1 to TRBJ1-5; 7 bases are shared with TRBD1. TRBV23-1 is an ORF, with its function uncertain. The V gene end was trimmed by 10 bases and the J gene end by 4 bases; junction bases not matched to a gene: 13. The CDR3 loop spans 15 amino acids.

The CDR3 spells CASSEASGGATDTQYF. The CDR3, as DNA: TGTGCCAGCAGTGAAGCTAGCGGGGGGGCCACAGATACGCAGTATTTT. V usage is TRBV6-1 and J usage is TRBJ2-3; the match to TRBD2 covers 11 bases. With V trimmed by 0 bases and J by 2 bases, 1 base remained unmatched. The germline V gene has CDR1 MNHNS and CDR2 SASEGT. This CDR3 contains 16 residues.

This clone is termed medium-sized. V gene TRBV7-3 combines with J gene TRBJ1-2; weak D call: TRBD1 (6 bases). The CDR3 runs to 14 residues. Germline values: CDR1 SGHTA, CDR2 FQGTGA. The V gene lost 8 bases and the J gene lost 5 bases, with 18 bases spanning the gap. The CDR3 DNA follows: TGTGCCAGCTCCCCCGTCGGGGGCGCTTATGGCTACACCTTC. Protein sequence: CASSPVGGAYGYTF.

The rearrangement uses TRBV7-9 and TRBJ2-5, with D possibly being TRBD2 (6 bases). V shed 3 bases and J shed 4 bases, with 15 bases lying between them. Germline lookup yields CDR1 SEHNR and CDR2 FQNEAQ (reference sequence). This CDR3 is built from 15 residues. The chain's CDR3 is CASSFPRGFAETQYF. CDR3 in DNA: TGTGCCAGCAGCTTTCCTCGGGGGTTCGCAGAGACCCAGTACTTC.

CDR3 nucleotides: TGTGCCAGCAGCTTACAGTGGCCAATAAACAATGAGCAGTTCTTC. It is translated as CASSLQWPINNEQFF. The chain combines TRBV5-6 with TRBJ2-1; D is undetermined. The V gene lost 2 bases and the J gene lost 5 bases, with 14 bases spanning the gap. This CDR3 comprises 15 residues. Per the germline V gene, CDR1 is SGHDT and CDR2 is YYEEEE.

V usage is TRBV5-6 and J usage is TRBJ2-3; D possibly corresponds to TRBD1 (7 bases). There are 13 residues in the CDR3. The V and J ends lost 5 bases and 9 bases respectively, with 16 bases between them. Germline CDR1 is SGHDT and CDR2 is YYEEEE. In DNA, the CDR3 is TGTGCCAGCAGTCCCGCCGGAGGGGGCACGCAGTATTTT. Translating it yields CASSPAGGGTQYF.

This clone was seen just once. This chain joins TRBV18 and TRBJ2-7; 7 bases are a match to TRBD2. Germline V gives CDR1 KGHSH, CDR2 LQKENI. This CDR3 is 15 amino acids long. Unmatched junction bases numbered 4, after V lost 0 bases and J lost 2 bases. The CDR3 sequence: CASSPPGGVTYEQYF. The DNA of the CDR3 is TGTGCCAGCTCACCACCGGGAGGGGTAACCTACGAGCAGTACTTC.

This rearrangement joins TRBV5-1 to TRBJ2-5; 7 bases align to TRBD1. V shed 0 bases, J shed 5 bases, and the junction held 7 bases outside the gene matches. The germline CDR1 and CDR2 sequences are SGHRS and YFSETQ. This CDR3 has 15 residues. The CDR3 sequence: CASSLAGQFMETQYF. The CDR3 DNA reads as TGCGCCAGCAGCTTGGCGGGACAGTTCATGGAGACCCAGTACTTC.

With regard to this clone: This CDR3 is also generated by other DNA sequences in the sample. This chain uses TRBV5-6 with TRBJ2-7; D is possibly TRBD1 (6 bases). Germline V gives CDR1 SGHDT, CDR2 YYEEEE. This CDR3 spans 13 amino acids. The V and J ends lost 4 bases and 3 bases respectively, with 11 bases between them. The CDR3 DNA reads TGTGCCAGCAGCCTCACAGGGAGCTACGAGCAGTACTTC. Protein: CASSLTGSYEQYF.